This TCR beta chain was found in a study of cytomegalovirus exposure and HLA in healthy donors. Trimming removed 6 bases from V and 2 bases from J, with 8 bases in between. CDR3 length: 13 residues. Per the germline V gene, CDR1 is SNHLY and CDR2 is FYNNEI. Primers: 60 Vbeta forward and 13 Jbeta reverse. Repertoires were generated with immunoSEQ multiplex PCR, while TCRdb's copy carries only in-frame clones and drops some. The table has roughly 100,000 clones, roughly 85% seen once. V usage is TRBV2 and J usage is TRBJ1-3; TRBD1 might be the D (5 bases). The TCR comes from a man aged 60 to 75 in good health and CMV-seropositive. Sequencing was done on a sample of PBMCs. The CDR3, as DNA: TGTGCCAGCAGGGGGCCAGCTGGAAACACCATATATTTT. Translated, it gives CASRGPAGNTIYF.